This T cell receptor beta chain was captured in a study of T cell repertoires in cytomegalovirus infection. About this clonotype itself: The CDR3 does not end in the conserved phenylalanine or tryptophan, so this is likely a read error.

This CDR3 has 15 amino acids. Germline trimming cut 4 bases from V and 4 bases from J; bases unmatched to any gene: 4. CDR1 is SGHVT, CDR2 SQSDAQ, per germline. TCRdb re-called the reads with MiXCR, one entry per CDR3 protein. The sample has roughly 760,000 distinct CDR3 sequences; 35% are singletons. The receptor was derived from a human donor in good health (CMV status not recorded). Some clones in this sample may be carry-over from other donors' samples. Sequencing input: PBMCs. The chain recombines TRBV7-4 with TRBJ2-1, with 10 bases matching TRBD2. The DNA for the CDR3 is TGTGCCAGCAGCTCGTATAGCGGGGGGTACAATGAGCAGTTCTGC. Residues: CASSSYSGGYNEQFC.